This passage covers 21 T cell receptor beta chains from one sample sequenced in a study of cytomegalovirus exposure and HLA in healthy donors. The study ran its PCR with 60 Vbeta and 13 Jbeta primers. Clones were read by immunoSEQ multiplex PCR, and TCRdb kept only the in-frame ones, dropping some. The sample contains about 140,000 clones, more than 75% of which appear only once. The sequenced material came from PBMCs. All receptors derive from a man between 18 and 29 years old in good health and CMV-seronegative.

This chain connects TRBV30 to TRBJ1-5; D is unresolved. The CDR3 covers 13 residues. Trimming left V 5 bases short and J 3 bases short, with 11 bases between. Germline values: CDR1 GTSNPN, CDR2 SVGIG (reference sequence). The CDR3 loop is CAWADSLNQPQHF. The DNA of the CDR3 is TGTGCCTGGGCCGACTCTCTCAATCAGCCCCAGCATTTT.

This chain connects TRBV6-6 to TRBJ1-4; 9 bases are a match to TRBD1. The V gene's germline CDR1 is MNHNY and CDR2 SVGAGI (reference sequence). CDR3 length: 15 residues. J lost 7 bases, V lost 8 bases, and 11 bases had no gene match. CDR3 nucleotides: TGTGCCAGCGTGGAGGACAGGGGTTTTAGTGAAAAACTGTTTTTT. Translation gives CASVEDRGFSEKLFF.

This chain links TRBV7-2 with TRBJ2-5, with a tentative D call TRBD2 (5 bases). CDR3 length: 14 amino acids. Trimming shortened V by 4 bases and J by 5 bases, and 14 bases separated the two germline ends. Germline V gives CDR1 SGHTA, CDR2 FQGNSA. DNA of the CDR3: TGTGCCAGCAGCTCCCGAAGGTCGGGGGAGACCCAGTACTTC. Protein: CASSSRRSGETQYF.

J is TRBJ1-5 and V is TRBV7-2; maybe TRBD1 (5 bases). Germline CDR1 is SGHTA and CDR2 is FQGNSA. The CDR3 contains 15 residues. V lost 2 bases to trimming and J lost 6 bases, with 14 bases between them. For the CDR3, the DNA is TGTGCCAGCAGCTTATCTAGGGCGGGGGGTCAGCCCCAGCATTTT. Amino acids: CASSLSRAGGQPQHF.

V is TRBV7-2 and J is TRBJ2-3; D might be TRBD1 (6 bases). The end of the DNA aligns better with TRBJ1-5, so the J call may be wrong. The germline V gene encodes CDR1 SGHTA and CDR2 FQGNSA. The CDR3 contains 14 residues. In DNA, the CDR3 is TGTGCCAGCAGCCGCGCCCAGAGGACAGATACGCAGCATTTT. Its protein is CASSRAQRTDTQHF.

The chain couples TRBV1 to TRBJ2-7; the table's D call TRBD2 went unverified against the DNA. TRBV1 is tagged as a pseudogene. The CDR3 consists of 19 residues. DNA for the CDR3: TGCACCAGCAGCCCGCCTACTACTAGCGGGGGCCCCAGCTCCTACGAGCAGTACTTC. Its translation is CTSSPPTTSGGPSSYEQYF.

This rearrangement joins TRBV5-1 to TRBJ1-2; no clear D gene. Germline V lookup: CDR1 SGHRS, CDR2 YFSETQ. V dropped 6 bases and J dropped 8 bases, with 17 bases sitting between them. The CDR3 contains 13 residues. The chain's CDR3 is CASTRTETEGYTF. DNA for the CDR3: TGCGCCAGCACCCGGACTGAGACGGAGGGCTACACCTTC.

The rearrangement uses TRBV9 and TRBJ2-1; no reliable D call. Trimming stripped 4 bases from V and 5 bases from J, with 13 bases between. Germline values: CDR1 SGDLS, CDR2 YYNGEE. CDR3 length: 14 residues. CDR3 sequence: CASSPREYHNEQFF. CDR3 nucleotide sequence: TGTGCCAGCAGCCCTCGCGAGTACCACAATGAGCAGTTCTTC. The variable domain in full, completed from reference TRBV9 and TRBJ2-1, reads DSGVTQTPKHLITATGQRVTLRCSPRSGDLSVYWYQQSLDQGLQFLIQYYNGEERAKGNILERFSAQQFPDLHSELNLSSLELGDSALYFCASSPREYHNEQFFGPGTRLTVL.

The CDR3 loop reads CAWSAGDTQYF. The CDR3 bases are TGTGCCTGGAGTGCGGGAGATACGCAGTATTTT. V is TRBV30 and J is TRBJ2-3; no clear D gene. The V gene's germline CDR1 is GTSNPN and CDR2 SVGIG (reference sequence). V lost 1 base and J lost 5, with 4 bases in between. The CDR3 runs 11 residues.

CDR3 sequence (DNA): TGCGCCAGCAGCTCCCGGGACAGGGTGGGGGAGCAGTACTTC. As protein: CASSSRDRVGEQYF. This sequence joins TRBV5-1 and TRBJ2-5; 9 bases are shared with TRBD1. V shed 3 bases and J 11 bases; nucleotides not matched to a gene: 11. The CDR3 sequence is 14 residues long. The germline CDR1 and CDR2 sequences are SGHRS and YFSETQ.

This chain joins TRBV5-6 and TRBJ1-3; D is uncertain. This CDR3 region has 14 residues. The V gene lost 6 bases and the J gene lost 0 bases, with 10 bases spanning the gap. The germline V gene has CDR1 SGHDT and CDR2 YYEEEE. CDR3 in DNA: TGTGCCAGCACCCGGAGGCTCTCTGGAAACACCATATATTTT. It specifies CASTRRLSGNTIYF.

This clone was counted between two and nine times. This chain uses TRBV7-3 with TRBJ2-7, with TRBD1 matching over 8 bases. J gave up 3 bases and V 10 bases, and 8 bases lay outside the gene matches. In germline, CDR1 is SGHTA, CDR2 FQGTGA. The CDR3 contains 13 residues. The DNA for the CDR3 is TGTGCCACCGGACAGGGAATCTTCTACGAGCAGTACTTC. Protein: CATGQGIFYEQYF.

The rearrangement links TRBV30 to TRBJ2-2, with 7 bases identical to TRBD1. CDR1 and CDR2 from the germline V gene are GTSNPN and SVGIG (reference sequence). With 2 bases clipped from V and 5 bases from J, the junction kept 8 bases outside the gene matches. The CDR3 loop spans 15 amino acids. The CDR3 loop reads CAWSHRTGATGELFF. As DNA, the CDR3 is TGTGCCTGGAGTCACCGGACAGGAGCGACCGGGGAGCTGTTTTTT.

The chain recombines TRBV4-2 with TRBJ2-3; possible D gene TRBD2, 5 bases. The length of the CDR3 is 12 residues. With 4 bases removed from V and 5 bases from J, the gap between germline ends came to 7 bases. Per germline, CDR1 LGHNA and CDR2 YNFKEQ. CDR3 sequence: CASSLGEDTQYF. The DNA of the CDR3 is TGTGCCAGCAGCCTGGGAGAAGATACGCAGTATTTT.

The sample holds a few counts of this clone. V is TRBV20-1 and J is TRBJ1-2; unclear D gene. This CDR3 region has 11 residues. Trimming pared 3 bases from V and 6 bases from J, leaving 8 bases between. Per germline, CDR1 DFQATT and CDR2 SNEGSKA (reference sequence). CDR3 in amino acids: CSASRLNGYTF. In DNA form, the CDR3 reads TGCAGTGCTAGTCGACTGAATGGCTACACCTTC.

This clone was counted only a few times. The chain combines TRBV7-3 with TRBJ2-3, with 9 bases aligning to TRBD1. The CDR3 is 14 residues long. The V segment lost 5 bases and the J segment 4 bases; nucleotides outside the gene matches: 4. Germline loops: CDR1 SGHTA, CDR2 FQGTGA. CDR3 loop: CASSRTGVPDTQYF. CDR3 DNA sequence: TGTGCCAGCAGCCGGACAGGGGTTCCAGATACGCAGTATTTT. Variable domain in full (rest from reference TRBV7-3 and TRBJ2-3): GAGVSQTPSNKVTEKGKYVELRCDPISGHTALYWYRQSLGQGPEFLIYFQGTGAADDSGLPNDRFFAVRPEGSVSTLKIQRTERGDSAVYLCASSRTGVPDTQYFGPGTRLTVL.

The chain carries TRBV6-5 and TRBJ1-1; D might be TRBD1 (5 bases). V shed 2 bases and J shed 3 bases, with 13 bases lying between them. The CDR3 length is 15 residues. Looked up from germline, CDR1 is MNHEY and CDR2 is SVGAGI. CDR3 bases: TGTGCCAGCAGTTACGAGCCGGGGGTCCACACTGAAGCTTTCTTT. Protein sequence: CASSYEPGVHTEAFF.

The genes are TRBV2 and TRBJ1-4, with D maybe TRBD1 (5 bases). Trimming stripped 11 bases from V and 7 bases from J, with 14 bases between. The CDR3 is 12 residues long. Germline CDR1 SNHLY, CDR2 FYNNEI. CDR3 nucleotides: TGTGCCCTAGGGGATCAGGGTGAAAAACTGTTTTTT. Amino acids: CALGDQGEKLFF.

This chain links TRBV7-2 with TRBJ2-1; perhaps TRBD1 as D (5 bases). There are 15 residues in the CDR3. The germline V and J ends were trimmed by 0 bases and 0 bases, with 6 bases remaining between them. Germline assignment: CDR1 SGHTA and CDR2 FQGNSA. The CDR3 DNA sequence: TGTGCCAGCAGCTTAGCCCAGGGCTCCTACAATGAGCAGTTCTTC. As protein: CASSLAQGSYNEQFF.

The chain is built from TRBV10-3 and TRBJ2-2, with 9 bases lining up with TRBD2. Unmatched junction bases numbered 3, after V lost 2 bases and J lost 5 bases. The CDR3 spans 15 residues. The germline gives CDR1 ENHRY, CDR2 SYGVKD. CDR3 sequence reads: CAISEVLAGTGELFF. The CDR3 DNA reads TGTGCCATCAGTGAGGTCCTAGCGGGGACCGGGGAGCTGTTTTTT.

The chain uses TRBV7-9 and TRBJ2-4; weak D call: TRBD2 (6 bases). Germline V lookup: CDR1 SEHNR, CDR2 FQNEAQ (reference sequence). This CDR3 region has 16 residues. Trimming left V 5 bases short and J 0 bases short, with 14 bases between. The CDR3 region is CASSGFGGKAKNIQYF. The CDR3 DNA follows: TGTGCCAGCAGCGGATTCGGGGGTAAAGCCAAAAACATTCAGTACTTC. Using reference TRBV7-9 and TRBJ2-4 for the parts outside the CDR3, the full variable domain is DTGVSQNPRHKITKRGQNVTFRCDPISEHNRLYWYRQTLGQGPEFLTYFQNEAQLEKSRLLSDRFSAERPKGSFSTLEIQRTEQGDSAMYLCASSGFGGKAKNIQYFGAGTRLSVL.